The 22 T cell receptor beta chains given below trace back to one sample, sequenced in a study of post-analysis software for immune sequencing data. Study results and caveats: Four or five TRBV segments, including TRBV5-6, TRBV5-1 and TRBV20-1, were more frequent in patients than controls.

What these receptors recognize is not known. Unique molecular identifiers tagged the TCR beta cDNA libraries. TCRdb reprocessed the PCR reads via MiXCR and lists one record per CDR3 protein. In the table there are about 560,000 distinct CDR3 sequences, around 44% of which are singletons. The sample comprised blood. The receptors originated from a girl between 5 and 17 years old with multiple sclerosis.

This clonotype was counted between two and nine times. The genes are TRBV29-1 and TRBJ1-2; TRBD1 matches 10 bases. This CDR3 spans 12 amino acids. The germline V gene encodes CDR1 SQVTM and CDR2 ANQGSEA. V dropped 7 bases and J dropped 7; count of bases not matched to a gene: 6. In nucleotides, the CDR3 is TGCAGCGCGGGGGACAGGGGAGGTGGCTACACCTTC. Protein sequence: CSAGDRGGGYTF.

This clonotype showed up just a few times. The chain has TRBV28 and TRBJ2-4; perhaps D is TRBD1 or TRBD2 (6 bases each). Germline V gene lookup returns CDR1 MDHEN and CDR2 SYDVKM. Deletions cut 7 bases from V and 3 bases from J, with 19 bases between. The CDR3 loop spans 16 amino acids. The CDR3 reads CASTRRGAGDKNIQYF. The CDR3 nucleotides read TGTGCCAGCACCCGTAGGGGGGCCGGGGACAAAAACATTCAGTACTTC.

This chain joins TRBV12-3 or TRBV12-4 and TRBJ1-6; D unclear. This CDR3 region has 16 residues. The ends were cut back, 3 bases at V and 4 bases at J, with 13 bases in the middle. The CDR3 here is CASSLVSGGYNSPLHF. The CDR3 DNA sequence: TGTGCCAGCAGTTTGGTCAGTGGTGGATATAATTCACCCCTCCACTTT.

V is TRBV7-9 and J is TRBJ2-1, with TRBD2 matching over 10 bases. This CDR3 comprises 15 residues. CDR1 and CDR2 (germline): SEHNR, FQNEAQ (reference sequence). Trimming took 5 bases from V and 7 from J; bases not matched to a gene: 8. CDR3 nucleotide sequence: TGTGCCAGCAGCCCGGTAGGACTAGCGGAAAATGAGCAGTTCTTC. Its protein product is CASSPVGLAENEQFF.

The genes are TRBV5-1 and TRBJ1-2; the D is unclear. In germline, CDR1 is SGHRS, CDR2 YFSETQ. CDR3 length equals 13 residues. Trimming shortened V by 0 bases and J by 3 bases, and 6 bases separated the two germline ends. The CDR3 DNA reads as TGCGCCAGCAGCTTGGTAGAGGACTATGGCTACACCTTC. Amino acids: CASSLVEDYGYTF.

The gene calls are TRBV21-1 and TRBJ2-1; the table's D call TRBD1 went unverified against the DNA. TRBV21-1 represents a pseudogene. The CDR3 loop spans 20 amino acids. For the CDR3, the DNA is TGTGCCAGCAGCCCGGGGCGGGGCTTCGGCCCGCGGCAATACTACAATGAGCAGTTCTTC. Its protein product is CASSPGRGFGPRQYYNEQFF.

The J gene is TRBJ2-1, the V gene TRBV5-1; no definite D call. V was pared by 3 bases and J by 7 bases, with 17 bases between. Germline V CDR1 and CDR2: SGHRS, YFSETQ. The CDR3 runs to 15 residues. CDR3 sequence (DNA): TGCGCCAGCAGCTCACGAGGACGCTTGAGGAATGAGCAGTTCTTC. It specifies CASSSRGRLRNEQFF.

This clonotype has a handful of counts. This chain links TRBV12-3 or TRBV12-4 with TRBJ1-4; D might be TRBD1 (5 bases). Between the trimmed V and J ends, which lost 2 bases and 5 bases, there was a span of 21 bases. The CDR3 extends over 18 amino acids. The CDR3 DNA follows: TGTGCCAGCAGTTTATATTTGGGTTTTGGGGCGGAAAATGAAAAACTGTTTTTT. Encoded protein: CASSLYLGFGAENEKLFF.

V usage is TRBV6-4 and J usage is TRBJ2-1, with 12 nucleotides matching TRBD2. Germline trimming cut 3 bases from V and 8 bases from J; bases unmatched to any gene: 2. Germline V lookup: CDR1 MRHNA, CDR2 SNTAGT. The CDR3 is made up of 14 amino acids. The CDR3 spells CASSERLAGDEQFF. In DNA form, the CDR3 reads TGTGCCAGCAGTGAGAGACTAGCGGGAGATGAGCAGTTCTTC.

The rearrangement joins TRBV7-6 to TRBJ2-1, with D perhaps matching TRBD2 (5 bases). CDR1 is SGHVS and CDR2 is FNYEAQ in the germline V gene. The CDR3 runs to 13 residues. With 4 bases removed from V and 7 bases from J, the gap between germline ends came to 11 bases. Here the CDR3 DNA reads TGTGCCAGCAGCTACGGGGTTAGAAATGAGCAGTTCTTC. Protein: CASSYGVRNEQFF. The complete variable domain, with remaining parts taken from reference TRBV7-6 and TRBJ2-1, reads GAGVSQSPRYKVTKRGQDVALRCDPISGHVSLYWYRQALGQGPEFLTYFNYEAQQDKSGLPNDRFSAERPEGSISTLTIQRTEQRDSAMYRCASSYGVRNEQFFGPGTRLTVL.

The rearrangement uses TRBV5-1 and TRBJ2-5, with D perhaps matching TRBD2 (5 bases). Germline V gene data show CDR1 as SGHRS and CDR2 as YFSETQ. This CDR3 spans 14 amino acids. V lost 0 bases, J lost 3 bases, and 9 bases lay in between. CDR3 loop: CASSLVRTEETQYF. The CDR3 DNA reads as TGCGCCAGCAGCTTGGTACGGACTGAAGAGACCCAGTACTTC.

This clonotype came up a few times. This chain joins TRBV5-1 and TRBJ2-7, with unresolved D. The V and J ends lost 0 bases and 0 bases respectively, with 10 bases between them. CDR1 SGHRS and CDR2 YFSETQ come from the germline V gene. This CDR3 region has 15 residues. Written as DNA, the CDR3 is TGCGCCAGCAGCTTGGGGTCCGCGAGCTCCTACGAGCAGTACTTC. It specifies CASSLGSASSYEQYF.

The chain combines TRBV7-9 with TRBJ1-6; D ambiguous. CDR1 is SEHNR, CDR2 FQNEAQ, per germline (reference sequence). The V and J ends lost 1 base and 9 bases respectively, with 4 bases between them. CDR3 length: 12 residues. DNA of the CDR3: TGTGCCAGCAGCTTAGAACCTTCACCCCTCCACTTT. Protein product: CASSLEPSPLHF.

This clonotype was seen a handful of times. The V and J genes are TRBV5-6 and TRBJ2-7; weak D call: TRBD1 (5 bases). Germline assignment: CDR1 SGHDT and CDR2 YYEEEE. The V gene lost 4 bases and the J gene lost 6 bases, with 14 bases spanning the gap. This CDR3 is built from 13 residues. CDR3 in DNA: TGTGCCAGCAGCCTCGACAGACTGGGCGAGCAGTACTTC. Its translation: CASSLDRLGEQYF. The whole variable domain, remainder taken from reference TRBV5-6 and TRBJ2-7, is DAGVTQSPTHLIKTRGQQVTLRCSPKSGHDTVSWYQQALGQGPQFIFQYYEEEERQRGNFPDRFSGHQFPNYSSELNVNALLLGDSALYLCASSLDRLGEQYFGPGTRLTVT.

This clonotype was seen only a few times. The CDR3 reads CASSPRDRTSGANVLTF. The CDR3 DNA reads as TGTGCCAGCAGCCCCCGGGACAGGACCTCTGGGGCCAACGTCCTGACTTTC. The chain couples TRBV5-5 to TRBJ2-6; TRBD1 aligns across 8 bases. Germline V CDR1 and CDR2: SGHKS, YYEKEE (reference sequence). After removal of 4 bases from V and 0 bases from J, the junction contained 6 bases not matched to a gene. The CDR3 consists of 17 residues.

The gene calls are TRBV5-1 and TRBJ1-1; tentative D call: TRBD1 (5 bases). Trimming took 0 bases from V and 1 from J, leaving 16 bases between them. The CDR3 length is 17 residues. The germline V gene has CDR1 SGHRS and CDR2 YFSETQ. CDR3 residues: CASSLVGAKGANTEAFF. The CDR3 nucleotides read TGCGCCAGCAGCTTGGTTGGGGCGAAAGGGGCGAACACTGAAGCTTTCTTT.

The gene calls are TRBV12-3 or TRBV12-4 and TRBJ2-1; D is perhaps TRBD1 or TRBD2 (6 bases each). V was cut by 4 bases and J by 5 bases, with 15 bases left in between. This CDR3 has 15 residues. In DNA, the CDR3 is TGTGCCAGCAGTTCATGGAGGGGGGCAGACAATGAGCAGTTCTTC. Its translation: CASSSWRGADNEQFF.

This clonotype has more than one count but fewer than ten. The chain joins TRBV11-3 to TRBJ2-7; 11 positions agree with TRBD1. CDR3 length: 16 amino acids. CDR1 is SGHNT, CDR2 YENEEA, per germline. After removal of 5 bases from V and 3 bases from J, the junction contained 9 bases not matched to a gene. The CDR3 sequence: CASSHLKGQGVYEQYF. The DNA of the CDR3 is TGTGCCAGCAGCCACTTGAAGGGACAGGGGGTCTACGAGCAGTACTTC.

The V and J genes are TRBV12-3 or TRBV12-4 and TRBJ1-4; 9 bases map to TRBD1. The CDR3 extends over 16 amino acids. J gave up 2 bases and V 6 bases, and 7 bases lay outside the gene matches. CDR3 bases: TGTGCCAGCAGCCGCGGACAGGGGCTCACTAATGAAAAACTGTTTTTT. This gives the protein CASSRGQGLTNEKLFF.

This clonotype has more than one count but fewer than ten. J is TRBJ2-4 and V is TRBV12-3 or TRBV12-4, with 8 bases fitting TRBD2. The CDR3 is 14 amino acids. Trimming cost V 2 bases and J 12 bases; bases outside gene matches: 9. The CDR3 DNA sequence: TGTGCCAGCAGTTTAAGTCAGACAGCGGGAGCTCAGTACTTC. Encoded protein: CASSLSQTAGAQYF.

This clonotype was seen only a few times. The genes are TRBV10-3 and TRBJ1-2; D is undetermined. This CDR3 region has 14 residues. Germline V CDR1 and CDR2: ENHRY, SYGVKD. Trimming removed 0 bases from V and 2 bases from J, with 7 bases in between. CDR3 coding DNA: TGTGCCATCAGTGAGTCGGGAGGAAACTATGGCTACACCTTC. Amino acids: CAISESGGNYGYTF.

This clonotype was recorded many times. This chain links TRBV4-1 with TRBJ2-7; D might be TRBD1 or TRBD2, each matching 6 bases. CDR3 length equals 13 residues. Germline values: CDR1 MGHRA, CDR2 YSYEKL. Trimming left V 4 bases short and J 6 bases short, with 13 bases between. CDR3 coding DNA: TGCGCCAGCAGCCGAGGGGGGTTGACCGAGCAGTACTTC. Its protein product is CASSRGGLTEQYF.